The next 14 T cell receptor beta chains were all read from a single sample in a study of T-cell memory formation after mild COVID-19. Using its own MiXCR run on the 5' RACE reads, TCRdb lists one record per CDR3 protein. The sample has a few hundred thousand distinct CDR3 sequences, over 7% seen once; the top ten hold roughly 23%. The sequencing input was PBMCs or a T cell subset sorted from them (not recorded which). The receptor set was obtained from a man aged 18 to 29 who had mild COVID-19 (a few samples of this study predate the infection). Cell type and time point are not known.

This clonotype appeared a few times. DNA for the CDR3: TGTGCCAGCAGCTTAGGGGGTGATGCCTACGAGCAGTACTTC. Protein product: CASSLGGDAYEQYF. The chain joins TRBV7-2 to TRBJ2-7; D gene uncertain. Germline V gene lookup returns CDR1 SGHTA and CDR2 FQGNSA. The CDR3 totals 14 residues. V gave up 1 base and J gave up 2 bases, with 9 bases separating them.

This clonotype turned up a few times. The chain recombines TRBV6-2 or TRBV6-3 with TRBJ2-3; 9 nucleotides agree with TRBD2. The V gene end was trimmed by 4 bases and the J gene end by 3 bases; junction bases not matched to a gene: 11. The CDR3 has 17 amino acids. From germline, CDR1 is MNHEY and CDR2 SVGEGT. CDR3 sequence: CASSFPLRLAVTDTQYF. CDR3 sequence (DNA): TGTGCCAGCAGTTTCCCGCTCCGACTAGCGGTGACAGATACGCAGTATTTT.

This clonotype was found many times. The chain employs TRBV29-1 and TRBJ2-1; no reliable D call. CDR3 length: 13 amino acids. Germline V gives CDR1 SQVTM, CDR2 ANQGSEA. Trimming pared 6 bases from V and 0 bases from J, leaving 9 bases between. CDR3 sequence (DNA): TGCAGCGTCGTGACACCCTCCTACAATGAGCAGTTCTTC. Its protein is CSVVTPSYNEQFF.

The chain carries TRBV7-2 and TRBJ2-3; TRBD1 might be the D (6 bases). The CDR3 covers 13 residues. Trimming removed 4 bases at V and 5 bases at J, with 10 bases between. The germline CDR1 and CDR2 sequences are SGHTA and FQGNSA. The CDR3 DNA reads TGTGCCAGCAGCTACAGGGTGCGAGATACGCAGTATTTT. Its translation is CASSYRVRDTQYF. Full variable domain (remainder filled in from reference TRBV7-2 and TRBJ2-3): GAGVSQSPSNKVTEKGKDVELRCDPISGHTALYWYRQSLGQGLEFLIYFQGNSAPDKSGLPSDRFSAERTGGSVSTLTIQRTQQEDSAVYLCASSYRVRDTQYFGPGTRLTVL.

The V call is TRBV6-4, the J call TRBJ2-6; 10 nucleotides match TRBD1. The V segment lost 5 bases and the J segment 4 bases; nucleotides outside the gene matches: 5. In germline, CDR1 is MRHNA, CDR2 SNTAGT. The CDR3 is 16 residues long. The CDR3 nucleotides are TGTGCCAGCAGTCGGACAGGGGGAGCGGGGGCCAACGTCCTGACTTTC. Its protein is CASSRTGGAGANVLTF.

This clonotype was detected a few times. The DNA of the CDR3 is TGTGCCGGCCACGGGACGGCTGATAATTCACCCCTCCACTTT. Translating gives CAGHGTADNSPLHF. The V call is TRBV6-2 or TRBV6-3, the J call TRBJ1-6, with a tentative D call TRBD1 (5 bases). This CDR3 is 14 amino acids long. Germline loops: CDR1 MNHEY, CDR2 SVGEGT. V was clipped by 11 bases and J by 5 bases, with 16 bases between them.

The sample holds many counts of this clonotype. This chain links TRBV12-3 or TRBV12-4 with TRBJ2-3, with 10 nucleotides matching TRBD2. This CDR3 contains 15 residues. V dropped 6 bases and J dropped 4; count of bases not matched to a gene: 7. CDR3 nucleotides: TGTGCCAGCAGCAAACAGACTAGCGGGTCAGATACGCAGTATTTT. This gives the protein CASSKQTSGSDTQYF.

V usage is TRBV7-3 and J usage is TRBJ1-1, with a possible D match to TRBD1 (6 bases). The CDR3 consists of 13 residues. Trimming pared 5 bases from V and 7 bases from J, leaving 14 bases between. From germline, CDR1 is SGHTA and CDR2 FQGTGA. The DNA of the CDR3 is TGTGCCAGCAGCCCCCAGGGGTTAGGTGAAGCTTTCTTT. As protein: CASSPQGLGEAFF.

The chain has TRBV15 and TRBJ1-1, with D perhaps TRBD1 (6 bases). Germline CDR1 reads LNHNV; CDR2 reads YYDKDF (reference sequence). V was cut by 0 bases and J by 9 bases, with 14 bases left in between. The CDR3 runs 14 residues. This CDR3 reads CATSRDLGTPQAFF. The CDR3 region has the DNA TGTGCCACCAGCAGAGATCTAGGGACACCTCAAGCTTTCTTT.

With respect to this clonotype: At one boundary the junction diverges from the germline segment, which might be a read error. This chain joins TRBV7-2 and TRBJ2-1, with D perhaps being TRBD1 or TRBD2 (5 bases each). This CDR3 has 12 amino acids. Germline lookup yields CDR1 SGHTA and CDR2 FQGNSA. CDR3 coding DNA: TGTGCCAGCAGCCCCTCGAGGGGTGAGAAGTTCTTC. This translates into CASSPSRGEKFF.

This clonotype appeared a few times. The CDR3 here is CASSPHGGAGDEQFF. The CDR3 nucleotides read TGTGCCAGCAGTCCCCACGGGGGGGCCGGGGATGAGCAGTTCTTC. The V and J genes are TRBV27 and TRBJ2-1, with TRBD2 identical over 8 bases. Germline V lookup: CDR1 MNHEY, CDR2 SMNVEV (reference sequence). The CDR3 length is 15 residues. V trimming: 5 bases; J trimming: 8 bases; junction bases outside the gene matches: 11.

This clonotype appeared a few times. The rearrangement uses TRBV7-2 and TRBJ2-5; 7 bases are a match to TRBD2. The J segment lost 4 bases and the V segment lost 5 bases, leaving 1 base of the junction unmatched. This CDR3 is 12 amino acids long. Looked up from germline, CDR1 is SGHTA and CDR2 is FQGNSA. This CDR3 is CASSGGGETQYF. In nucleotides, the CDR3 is TGTGCCAGCAGCGGGGGGGGAGAGACCCAGTACTTC.

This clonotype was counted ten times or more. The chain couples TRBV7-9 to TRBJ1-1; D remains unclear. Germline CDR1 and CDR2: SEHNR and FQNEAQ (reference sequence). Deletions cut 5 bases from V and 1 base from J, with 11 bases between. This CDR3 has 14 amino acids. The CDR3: CASSAPTSNTEAFF. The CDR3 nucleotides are TGTGCCAGCAGCGCCCCAACATCGAACACTGAAGCTTTCTTT.

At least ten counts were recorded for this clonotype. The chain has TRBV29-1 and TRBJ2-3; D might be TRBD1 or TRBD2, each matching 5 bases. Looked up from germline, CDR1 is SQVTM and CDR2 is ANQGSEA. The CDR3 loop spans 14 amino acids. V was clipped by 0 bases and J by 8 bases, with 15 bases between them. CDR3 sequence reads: CSVEDRRGEGTQYF. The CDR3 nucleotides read TGCAGCGTTGAAGATAGAAGGGGAGAGGGTACGCAGTATTTT.